The sequence of this TCR beta chain was determined in a study of response to subunit inactivated influenza vaccine. Study results and caveats: T cells newly recruited by each seasonal influenza vaccination are few, the authors suggested.

One entry per CDR3 protein results from TCRdb running MiXCR on the RT-PCR reads. The table lists under 550,000 distinct CDR3 sequences, approximately 7.8% of them singletons, with 10% to 15% in the top ten. The ends lost 5 bases at V and 9 bases at J; junction bases unmatched: 14. The CDR3 extends over 16 amino acids. CDR1 and CDR2 from the germline V gene are KGHDR and SFDVKD. As for this clonotype: The antigen remains undetermined.

This receptor was obtained from a man aged 45 to 75 who received an inactivated influenza vaccine. The input for sequencing was PBMCs from blood, taken 23 months after vaccination. J is TRBJ2-1 and V is TRBV24-1; TRBD1 matches at 8 bases. CDR3 region: CATSGPGTQGASEQFF. DNA of the CDR3: TGTGCCACCAGTGGCCCAGGTACCCAGGGGGCTTCTGAGCAGTTCTTC.